These T cell receptor beta chains were read from a single sample in a study of PD-1 blockade in classical Hodgkin lymphoma. Profiled with immunoSEQ multiplex PCR; TCRdb holds only in-frame clones, not every one. The table has more than 40,000 clones, approximately 83% seen once. This specimen was peripheral blood mononuclear cells (PBMCs), taken at baseline. The receptors originated from a human donor with classical Hodgkin lymphoma. Each CDR3 is given with its conserved first and last residue. The order of the fields is J gene, CDR3 length, clone size, V gene, D gene, CDR3 protein, CDR3 DNA. D genes are given only for firm matches. Size is omitted from some rows. Given values are once, few, many or a class for expanded clones.

j_gene: TRBJ1-2; len: 12; abundance: .; v_gene: TRBV7-2; d_gene: .; CDR3aa: CASSLVGKGYTF; CDR3nt: TGTGCCAGCAGCTTAGTGGGGAAGGGCTACACCTTC
j_gene: TRBJ2-3; len: 16; abundance: few; v_gene: TRBV7-6; d_gene: TRBD2; CDR3aa: CASSLLAGGNTDTQYF; CDR3nt: TGTGCCAGCAGCCTTTTAGCGGGAGGGAACACAGATACGCAGTATTTT
j_gene: TRBJ2-2; len: 14; abundance: .; v_gene: TRBV6-5; d_gene: .; CDR3aa: CASNPRTNTGELFF; CDR3nt: TGTGCCAGCAACCCGCGGACGAACACCGGGGAGCTGTTTTTT
j_gene: TRBJ2-7; len: 15; abundance: .; v_gene: TRBV7-9; d_gene: TRBD1; CDR3aa: CASSHGTGDSYEQYF; CDR3nt: TGTGCCAGCAGCCACGGGACAGGCGACTCCTACGAGCAGTACTTC
j_gene: TRBJ2-7; len: 13; abundance: .; v_gene: TRBV7-9; d_gene: .; CDR3aa: CASTESGSYEQYF; CDR3nt: TGTGCCAGCACCGAAAGCGGCTCCTACGAGCAGTACTTC
j_gene: TRBJ1-2; len: 17; abundance: .; v_gene: TRBV14; d_gene: .; CDR3aa: CASSPEIGAATNYGYTF; CDR3nt: TGTGCCAGCAGCCCCGAAATAGGGGCAGCAACTAACTATGGCTACACCTTC
j_gene: TRBJ1-1; len: 14; abundance: .; v_gene: TRBV19; d_gene: .; CDR3aa: CASSIRPVNTEAFF; CDR3nt: TGTGCCAGTAGTATCCGGCCCGTGAACACTGAAGCTTTCTTT
j_gene: TRBJ1-5; len: 11; abundance: .; v_gene: TRBV28; d_gene: .; CDR3aa: CASSFNQPQHF; CDR3nt: TGTGCCAGCAGTTTCAATCAGCCCCAGCATTTT
j_gene: TRBJ2-2; len: 15; abundance: .; v_gene: TRBV19; d_gene: TRBD1; CDR3aa: CASRTGTVNTGELFF; CDR3nt: TGTGCCAGTAGGACCGGGACAGTGAACACCGGGGAGCTGTTTTTT
j_gene: TRBJ2-5; len: 15; abundance: .; v_gene: TRBV9; d_gene: TRBD1; CDR3aa: CASSVRGGPQETQYF; CDR3nt: TGTGCCAGCAGCGTAAGAGGGGGCCCCCAAGAGACCCAGTACTTC
j_gene: TRBJ2-7; len: 13; abundance: once; v_gene: TRBV10-3; d_gene: .; CDR3aa: CAISLRTTYEQYF; CDR3nt: TGTGCCATCAGTCTTAGGACTACCTACGAGCAGTACTTC
j_gene: TRBJ2-2; len: 15; abundance: .; v_gene: TRBV6-5; d_gene: TRBD2; CDR3aa: CASRWGLAAGGELFF; CDR3nt: TGTGCCAGCAGATGGGGACTAGCGGCCGGCGGGGAGCTGTTTTTT
j_gene: TRBJ2-7; len: 15; abundance: .; v_gene: TRBV6-5; d_gene: TRBD2; CDR3aa: CASRLRLAGPYEQYF; CDR3nt: TGTGCCAGCAGGTTGAGACTAGCGGGCCCCTACGAGCAGTACTTC
j_gene: TRBJ2-3; len: 14; abundance: .; v_gene: TRBV14; d_gene: TRBD2; CDR3aa: CASSQDSAGATQYF; CDR3nt: TGTGCCAGCAGCCAAGACTCAGCGGGAGCCACGCAGTATTTT
j_gene: TRBJ2-2; len: 16; abundance: .; v_gene: TRBV7-9; d_gene: .; CDR3aa: CASSLVPRLNTGELFF; CDR3nt: TGTGCCAGCAGCTTAGTTCCTAGACTCAACACCGGGGAGCTGTTTTTT
j_gene: TRBJ2-7; len: 13; abundance: .; v_gene: TRBV6-1; d_gene: TRBD2; CDR3aa: CASSVSGDYEQYF; CDR3nt: TGTGCCAGCAGTGTCAGCGGGGACTACGAGCAGTACTTC
j_gene: TRBJ2-1; len: 16; abundance: .; v_gene: TRBV4-3; d_gene: .; CDR3aa: CASSQDGVGIYNEQFF; CDR3nt: TGCGCCAGCAGCCAAGACGGCGTGGGAATATACAATGAGCAGTTCTTC
j_gene: TRBJ2-7; len: 16; abundance: .; v_gene: TRBV7-3; d_gene: .; CDR3aa: CASSLVAGALSYEQYF; CDR3nt: TGTGCCAGCAGCTTAGTCGCGGGGGCCCTATCCTACGAGCAGTACTTC
j_gene: TRBJ2-1; len: 14; abundance: .; v_gene: TRBV9; d_gene: .; CDR3aa: CASSPPSVHNEQFF; CDR3nt: TGTGCCAGCAGCCCCCCTAGTGTACATAATGAGCAGTTCTTC
j_gene: TRBJ2-1; len: 14; abundance: .; v_gene: TRBV18; d_gene: .; CDR3aa: CASSLGMGADEQFF; CDR3nt: TGTGCCAGCTCACTCGGGATGGGGGCGGATGAGCAGTTCTTC
j_gene: TRBJ2-7; len: 14; abundance: .; v_gene: TRBV6-4; d_gene: .; CDR3aa: CASSWAGPRDEQYF; CDR3nt: TGTGCCAGCAGTTGGGCAGGGCCAAGGGACGAGCAGTACTTC
j_gene: TRBJ1-1; len: 17; abundance: .; v_gene: TRBV28; d_gene: TRBD1; CDR3aa: CASSLYFGQGAGTEAFF; CDR3nt: TGTGCCAGCAGTCTCTACTTCGGACAGGGGGCGGGCACTGAAGCTTTCTTT
j_gene: TRBJ1-5; len: 14; abundance: .; v_gene: TRBV5-8; d_gene: .; CDR3aa: CASSGRGPNQPQHF; CDR3nt: TGTGCCAGCAGTGGCCGGGGACCCAATCAGCCCCAGCATTTT
j_gene: TRBJ1-5; len: 15; abundance: few; v_gene: TRBV28; d_gene: .; CDR3aa: CASSLGTRWSQPQHF; CDR3nt: TGTGCCAGCAGTTTGGGGACTAGATGGAGTCAGCCCCAGCATTTT
j_gene: TRBJ1-5; len: 14; abundance: .; v_gene: TRBV2; d_gene: TRBD1; CDR3aa: CASSTGQGSQPQHF; CDR3nt: TGTGCCAGCAGTACCGGACAGGGGAGTCAGCCCCAGCATTTT
j_gene: TRBJ2-7; len: 14; abundance: few; v_gene: TRBV6-5; d_gene: TRBD1; CDR3aa: CASMQRGRGYEQYF; CDR3nt: TGTGCCAGCATGCAAAGGGGCAGGGGGTACGAGCAGTACTTC
j_gene: TRBJ2-7; len: 15; abundance: .; v_gene: TRBV4-1; d_gene: TRBD2; CDR3aa: CASSPGHSGGYEQYF; CDR3nt: TGCGCCAGCAGCCCGGGACACTCGGGGGGGTACGAGCAGTACTTC
j_gene: TRBJ1-5; len: 19; abundance: .; v_gene: TRBV28; d_gene: TRBD1; CDR3aa: CASSWAKQGAVLGNQPQHF; CDR3nt: TGTGCCAGCAGCTGGGCCAAACAGGGGGCGGTTTTGGGCAATCAGCCCCAGCATTTT
j_gene: TRBJ2-7; len: 13; abundance: .; v_gene: TRBV5-4; d_gene: TRBD1; CDR3aa: CASRRDSSYEQYF; CDR3nt: TGTGCCAGCAGACGGGACAGCTCCTACGAGCAGTACTTC
j_gene: TRBJ1-6; len: 13; abundance: .; v_gene: TRBV6-4; d_gene: .; CDR3aa: CASSGEVNSPLHF; CDR3nt: TGTGCCAGCAGTGGGGAGGTGAATTCACCCCTCCACTTT
j_gene: TRBJ2-3; len: 13; abundance: .; v_gene: TRBV19; d_gene: TRBD1; CDR3aa: CASSDRGADTQYF; CDR3nt: TGTGCCAGTTCGGACAGGGGGGCAGATACGCAGTATTTT
j_gene: TRBJ2-2; len: 15; abundance: .; v_gene: TRBV6-4; d_gene: TRBD2; CDR3aa: CASSETLADTGELFF; CDR3nt: TGTGCCAGCAGTGAAACACTAGCGGACACCGGGGAGCTGTTTTTT
j_gene: TRBJ1-5; len: 15; abundance: .; v_gene: TRBV7-9; d_gene: .; CDR3aa: CASSLGGLGDQPQHF; CDR3nt: TGTGCCAGCAGCTTGGGGGGTTTGGGGGATCAGCCCCAGCATTTT
j_gene: TRBJ2-5; len: 14; abundance: .; v_gene: TRBV28; d_gene: TRBD1; CDR3aa: CASSRGQVQETQYF; CDR3nt: TGTGCCAGCAGTCGGGGACAGGTCCAAGAGACCCAGTACTTC
j_gene: TRBJ2-7; len: 14; abundance: .; v_gene: TRBV27; d_gene: .; CDR3aa: CASSLTLSGNEQYF; CDR3nt: TGTGCCAGCAGTTTGACTCTATCAGGAAACGAGCAGTACTTC
j_gene: TRBJ2-5; len: 13; abundance: .; v_gene: TRBV10-1; d_gene: .; CDR3aa: CASSESTGGPQYF; CDR3nt: TGCGCCAGCAGTGAGTCAACCGGAGGGCCCCAGTACTTC
j_gene: TRBJ2-7; len: 13; abundance: medium-sized; v_gene: TRBV6-6; d_gene: TRBD2; CDR3aa: CASSYSTSTGQYF; CDR3nt: TGTGCCAGCAGTTACTCGACTAGCACAGGGCAGTACTTC
j_gene: TRBJ1-2; len: 22; abundance: .; v_gene: TRBV29-1; d_gene: TRBD1; CDR3aa: CSVAQKRGTGGHYLPSPYGYTF; CDR3nt: TGCAGCGTTGCTCAGAAGCGCGGGACAGGGGGTCATTACCTACCCTCCCCCTATGGCTACACCTTC
j_gene: TRBJ1-3; len: 12; abundance: .; v_gene: TRBV19; d_gene: .; CDR3aa: CASSTSGNTIYF; CDR3nt: TGTGCCAGTAGCACTTCCGGAAACACCATATATTTT
j_gene: TRBJ2-1; len: 13; abundance: .; v_gene: TRBV30; d_gene: TRBD2; CDR3aa: CAWSVAGFNEQFF; CDR3nt: TGTGCCTGGAGTGTAGCGGGGTTTAATGAGCAGTTCTTC
j_gene: TRBJ2-3; len: 15; abundance: .; v_gene: TRBV6-1; d_gene: .; CDR3aa: CASSWVATSTDTQYF; CDR3nt: TGTGCCAGCAGTTGGGTGGCGACTAGCACAGATACGCAGTATTTT
j_gene: TRBJ1-1; len: 14; abundance: .; v_gene: TRBV25-1; d_gene: TRBD1; CDR3aa: CASSGTGMNTEAFF; CDR3nt: TGTGCCAGCAGTGGGACAGGAATGAACACTGAAGCTTTCTTT
j_gene: TRBJ2-2; len: 11; abundance: .; v_gene: TRBV6-5; d_gene: .; CDR3aa: CASTITGELFF; CDR3nt: TGTGCCAGCACTATCACCGGGGAGCTGTTTTTT
j_gene: TRBJ1-4; len: 15; abundance: many; v_gene: TRBV6-5; d_gene: .; CDR3aa: CASSLATGGNEKLFF; CDR3nt: TGTGCCAGCAGCCTAGCGACAGGTGGGAATGAAAAACTGTTTTTT
j_gene: TRBJ2-1; len: 14; abundance: .; v_gene: TRBV25-1; d_gene: .; CDR3aa: CASSGSDFSDEQFF; CDR3nt: TGTGCCAGCAGTGGGTCCGACTTTAGCGATGAGCAGTTCTTC
j_gene: TRBJ1-1; len: 15; abundance: .; v_gene: TRBV5-1; d_gene: .; CDR3aa: CASSLRKPMNTEAFF; CDR3nt: TGCGCCAGCAGCTTGCGCAAACCCATGAACACTGAAGCTTTCTTT
j_gene: TRBJ2-1; len: 15; abundance: few; v_gene: TRBV9; d_gene: TRBD2; CDR3aa: CASSAGGRNYNEQFF; CDR3nt: TGTGCCAGCAGTGCCGGCGGGAGGAACTACAATGAGCAGTTCTTC
j_gene: TRBJ2-7; len: 14; abundance: .; v_gene: TRBV30; d_gene: TRBD2; CDR3aa: CAWSVTSGNYEQYF; CDR3nt: TGTGCCTGGAGTGTTACTAGCGGGAACTACGAGCAGTACTTC
j_gene: TRBJ2-1; len: 13; abundance: once; v_gene: TRBV9; d_gene: .; CDR3aa: CASSDPGDNEQFF; CDR3nt: TGTGCCAGCAGCGACCCGGGAGACAATGAGCAGTTCTTC
j_gene: TRBJ1-1; len: 13; abundance: .; v_gene: TRBV6-5; d_gene: .; CDR3aa: CASSYVENTEAFF; CDR3nt: TGTGCCAGCAGTTACGTAGAAAACACTGAAGCTTTCTTT
j_gene: TRBJ2-5; len: 13; abundance: .; v_gene: TRBV5-1; d_gene: .; CDR3aa: CASSLAQQETQYF; CDR3nt: TGCGCCAGCAGCTTGGCTCAACAAGAGACCCAGTACTTC
j_gene: TRBJ1-3; len: 15; abundance: once; v_gene: TRBV6-6; d_gene: TRBD1; CDR3aa: CASSPFGQGGNTIYF; CDR3nt: TGTGCCAGCAGTCCGTTTGGACAGGGGGGAAACACCATATATTTT
j_gene: TRBJ2-3; len: 17; abundance: few; v_gene: TRBV7-2; d_gene: TRBD2; CDR3aa: CASSLAGLAGSTDTQYF; CDR3nt: TGTGCCAGCAGCTTAGCGGGACTAGCGGGAAGCACAGATACGCAGTATTTT
j_gene: TRBJ1-1; len: 14; abundance: .; v_gene: TRBV5-5; d_gene: .; CDR3aa: CASSPRTDNTEAFF; CDR3nt: TGTGCCAGCAGCCCACGGACCGATAACACTGAAGCTTTCTTT